This T cell receptor (beta chain) was found in a study of T cells in localized non-small cell lung cancer. Generated by immunoSEQ multiplex PCR, the TCRdb table keeps only in-frame clones and is missing some. The sample includes some 21,000 clones, around 90% of them seen just once. On this clone: As yet, its antigen is unknown.

V was pared by 4 bases and J by 5 bases, with 1 base of the junction left unmatched. Germline V gives CDR1 SGHTA, CDR2 FQGNSA. The CDR3 sequence is 14 residues long. Findings and caveats of the study: Turning up in adjacent lung were a median roughly 59 of the top 100 tumor clones. Tumor samples were not multi-region, leaving intratumor heterogeneity unexcluded. In uninvolved adjacent lung, T cell clonality reached its highest value, exceeding tumor. Overall survival was longer when the density of T cells in the blood was higher.

This TCR was sampled from a male donor older than 55 with stage I squamous cell lung carcinoma. The J gene is TRBJ2-7, the V gene TRBV7-2, with 14 bases matching TRBD2. The sequencing here drew on peripheral blood, taken before any cancer treatment. In nucleotides, the CDR3 is TGTGCCAGCAGCTCGGGACTAGCGGGAGACGAGCAGTACTTC. Encoded protein: CASSSGLAGDEQYF.